This T cell receptor (beta chain) appears in the sequencing data of a study of T-cell reconstitution after alpha-beta-depleted transplantation in children. Study results and caveats: Surviving recipient T cells and thymic progenitors accounted for the high day-60 TCRbeta diversity observed in some patients. Newly generated T cells supplied most T-cell counts and diversity one year post-transplant.

On this clonotype: Antigen specificity is unknown.

CDR1 is DFQATT and CDR2 is SNEGSKA in the germline V gene (reference sequence). The CDR3 covers 15 residues. V trimming: 0 bases; J trimming: 4 bases; junction bases outside the gene matches: 5. Unique molecular identifiers were incorporated when the TCRbeta library was constructed. A single record per CDR3 protein comes from TCRdb applying MiXCR to the PCR reads. The sample holds under 850,000 distinct CDR3 sequences, around 13% seen once. The genes are TRBV20-1 and TRBJ2-1, with 8 bases identical to TRBD2. The source of this sequence is a girl between 2 and 10 years old with congenital amegakaryocytic thrombocytopenia, due to receive a stem cell transplant. Here the sequenced sample was PBMCs, taken before TCRalphabeta/CD19-depleted stem cell transplant. The chain's CDR3 is CSARETGGGYNEQFF. The CDR3 DNA is TGCAGTGCTAGAGAGACCGGGGGGGGGTACAATGAGCAGTTCTTC.